This entry concerns a single T cell receptor (beta chain). Its antigen is not known. This sample was included in a study of CD8 T cells in Susac syndrome. Reverse transcription of roughly 0.5 to 1 ug RNA was performed with random hexamers. A single record per CDR3 protein comes from TCRdb applying MiXCR to the immunoSEQ multiplex PCR reads. Of 100,000 to 150,000 distinct CDR3 sequences in the sample, 90% to 95% were seen once. The CDR3 sequence is 14 residues long. V lost 10 bases and J lost 3, with 16 bases in between. CDR1 is MDHEN and CDR2 is SYDVKM in the germline V gene. General observations from the study: The number of Susac-specific public clones found was roughly 15 in total CD8+ repertoires and about five in CD8+ TEMRA repertoires.

The chain carries TRBV28 and TRBJ1-5; D uncertain. The source material was CD8+ T cells from PBMCs. This sequence was found in a human donor with Susac syndrome. This chain's CDR3 is CATSKGLLNQPQHF. The DNA for the CDR3 is TGTGCCACTTCCAAGGGCCTTCTCAATCAGCCCCAGCATTTT.